The 22 T cell receptor beta chains below all came from one sample that was sequenced in a study of spatial heterogeneity in lung cancer. TCRdb reprocessed the 5' RACE reads via MiXCR and lists one record per CDR3 protein. This sample carries roughly 99,000 distinct CDR3 sequences, 19% of them seen once, and the ten largest clones take 21%. Stated time point: blood at routine non-recurrence follow-up after resection. The sequenced sample was PBMCs, obtained at follow-up. These receptors were collected from a male donor with early-stage non-small cell lung cancer.

This clonotype was counted a few times. The J gene is TRBJ2-5, the V gene TRBV10-3; TRBD1 aligns across 8 bases. V gave up 8 bases and J gave up 4 bases; unmatched junction bases: 6. The germline V gene encodes CDR1 ENHRY and CDR2 SYGVKD. The CDR3 extends over 13 amino acids. In DNA, the CDR3 is TGTGCCATCTCAGGACAGGGCCGAGAGACCCAGTACTTC. This codes for CAISGQGRETQYF.

The V gene is TRBV9, the J gene TRBJ1-1, with D hard to call. Trimming pared 0 bases from V and 0 bases from J, leaving 6 bases between. The germline CDR1 and CDR2 sequences are SGDLS and YYNGEE. This CDR3 is built from 14 residues. The CDR3 DNA reads as TGTGCCAGCAGCGTAGCGACCCTGAACACTGAAGCTTTCTTT. It translates to CASSVATLNTEAFF. The full variable domain, in which reference TRBV9 and TRBJ1-1 provide the parts outside the CDR3, is DSGVTQTPKHLITATGQRVTLRCSPRSGDLSVYWYQQSLDQGLQFLIQYYNGEERAKGNILERFSAQQFPDLHSELNLSSLELGDSALYFCASSVATLNTEAFFGQGTRLTVV.

This clonotype was detected ten times or more. The chain carries TRBV6-5 and TRBJ2-1, with 11 bases aligning to TRBD2. Trimming at V came to 6 bases and at J to 6 bases, leaving 7 bases not matched to a gene. The CDR3 runs to 15 residues. Looked up from germline, CDR1 is MNHEY and CDR2 is SVGAGI. The CDR3 DNA sequence: TGTGCCAGCAGATCCCTAGCGGGAGGCACCAATGAGCAGTTCTTC. Its protein is CASRSLAGGTNEQFF.

This clonotype was observed a handful of times. The V gene is TRBV19, the J gene TRBJ1-4, with D possibly being TRBD1 (6 bases). This CDR3 contains 16 residues. CDR1 LNHDA and CDR2 SQIVND come from the germline V gene (reference sequence). The V end was cut by 5 bases, the J end by 6 bases, with 19 bases between. CDR3 sequence: CASSARQGPSYEKLFF. As DNA, the CDR3 is TGTGCCAGTAGTGCCCGGCAGGGGCCGAGCTATGAAAAACTGTTTTTT.

The chain carries TRBV18 and TRBJ2-5, with D possibly matching TRBD2 (5 bases). V lost 3 bases and J 2 bases, leaving 7 bases between the germline ends. The germline CDR1 and CDR2 sequences are KGHSH and LQKENI. The CDR3 has 13 amino acids. The CDR3 DNA is TGTGCCAGCTCACCTCCGGGGCAAGAGACCCAGTACTTC. It specifies CASSPPGQETQYF. Using reference TRBV18 and TRBJ2-5 for the parts outside the CDR3, the full variable domain is NAGVMQNPRHLVRRRGQEARLRCSPMKGHSHVYWYRQLPEEGLKFMVYLQKENIIDESGMPKERFSAEFPKEGPSILRIQQVVRGDSAAYFCASSPPGQETQYFGPGTRLLVL.

By share, this clonotype counts as medium-sized (0.01 to 0.1%). The chain has TRBV20-1 and TRBJ2-5; D gene uncertain. Trimming left V 6 bases short and J 0 bases short, with 5 bases between. Looked up from germline, CDR1 is DFQATT and CDR2 is SNEGSKA (reference sequence). The CDR3 spans 11 residues. The CDR3 DNA is TGCAGTGCCACACACCAAGAGACCCAGTACTTC. As protein: CSATHQETQYF.

V usage is TRBV7-9 and J usage is TRBJ2-1, with TRBD2 as a possible D gene (6 bases). The V gene's germline CDR1 is SEHNR and CDR2 FQNEAQ (reference sequence). V lost 4 bases and J 2 bases, leaving 24 bases between the germline ends. This CDR3 spans 19 amino acids. CDR3 sequence reads: CASSYTSGGMGRPYNEQFF. CDR3 nucleotides: TGTGCCAGCAGCTATACTAGTGGCGGGATGGGGAGGCCCTACAATGAGCAGTTCTTC.

The chain employs TRBV29-1 and TRBJ2-1; 7 bases line up with TRBD1. After removal of 6 bases from V and 9 bases from J, the junction contained 5 bases not matched to a gene. The germline V gene encodes CDR1 SQVTM and CDR2 ANQGSEA. This CDR3 has 11 residues. For the CDR3, the DNA is TGCAGCGTAGACAGGGTTGGTGAGCAGTTCTTC. This gives the protein CSVDRVGEQFF.

This clonotype has a handful of counts. V and J are TRBV7-9 and TRBJ2-7; TRBD1 aligns across 12 bases. The CDR3 sequence is 14 residues long. Per the germline V gene, CDR1 is SEHNR and CDR2 is FQNEAQ (reference sequence). V lost 9 bases, J lost 4 bases, and 7 bases stayed unmatched. CDR3 DNA sequence: TGTGCCAGTAGCCGGGACAGGGGGCTATACGAGCAGTACTTC. It translates to CASSRDRGLYEQYF.

This sequence joins TRBV3-1 and TRBJ2-7; a possible D gene is TRBD2 (5 bases). Germline CDR1 and CDR2: LGHDT and YNNKEL (reference sequence). Trimming pared 1 base from V and 4 bases from J, leaving 20 bases between. This CDR3 is 17 amino acids long. The CDR3 spells CASSQAPASGGGYEQYF. The CDR3 DNA follows: TGTGCCAGCAGCCAAGCCCCGGCGTCAGGTGGAGGATACGAGCAGTACTTC.

The V call is TRBV7-9, the J call TRBJ2-2; D might be TRBD2 (5 bases). The CDR3 loop spans 15 amino acids. The V end was cut by 5 bases, the J end by 1 base, with 11 bases between. Per the germline V gene, CDR1 is SEHNR and CDR2 is FQNEAQ (reference sequence). The CDR3 DNA reads TGTGCCAGCAGCCCTTCCGGGGTGAACACCGGGGAGCTGTTTTTT. Translation: CASSPSGVNTGELFF. The whole variable domain, remainder taken from reference TRBV7-9 and TRBJ2-2, is DTGVSQNPRHKITKRGQNVTFRCDPISEHNRLYWYRQTLGQGPEFLTYFQNEAQLEKSRLLSDRFSAERPKGSFSTLEIQRTEQGDSAMYLCASSPSGVNTGELFFGEGSRLTVL.

The V gene is TRBV20-1, the J gene TRBJ2-3, with D possibly being TRBD2 (6 bases). V dropped 6 bases and J dropped 0 bases, with 10 bases sitting between them. This CDR3 has 13 residues. The germline gives CDR1 DFQATT, CDR2 SNEGSKA (reference sequence). CDR3 nucleotides: TGCAGTGCCCCCGGGGGAAGCACAGATACGCAGTATTTT. Protein product: CSAPGGSTDTQYF.

This chain links TRBV7-8 with TRBJ1-6; D is uncertain. The V end lost 7 bases, the J end lost 0 bases, and 16 bases lay between the germline ends. The CDR3 has 17 residues. Germline assignment: CDR1 SGHVS and CDR2 FQNEAQ. The CDR3 region has the DNA TGTGCCAGCACTTTGGGGTATCAAAGCTCCTATAATTCACCCCTCCACTTT. This gives the protein CASTLGYQSSYNSPLHF.

This clonotype has only a few counts. CDR3 nucleotide sequence: TGTGCCAGCAGCTATTCAGGGGCTGGGGCCAACGTCCTGACTTTC. This gives the protein CASSYSGAGANVLTF. The V gene is TRBV7-2, the J gene TRBJ2-6, with a possible D match to TRBD1 (6 bases). The CDR3 contains 15 residues. Germline CDR1 is SGHTA and CDR2 is FQGNSA. Trimming removed 4 bases from V and 2 bases from J, with 9 bases in between.

There are a few counts of this clonotype. The V and J genes are TRBV3-1 and TRBJ2-6; maybe TRBD2 (5 bases). The CDR3 is made up of 15 amino acids. Trimming removed 1 base from V and 2 bases from J, with 6 bases in between. The germline V gene has CDR1 LGHDT and CDR2 YNNKEL (reference sequence). The CDR3 sequence: CASSQGGTGANVLTF. DNA of the CDR3: TGTGCCAGCAGCCAAGGAGGGACTGGGGCCAACGTCCTGACTTTC.

The V gene is TRBV20-1, the J gene TRBJ1-6, with TRBD1 matching 7 bases. Germline CDR1 is DFQATT and CDR2 is SNEGSKA (reference sequence). After removal of 7 bases from V and 10 bases from J, the junction contained 19 bases not matched to a gene. This CDR3 region has 16 residues. In DNA, the CDR3 is TGCAGTGTCAGGAGGCGGCTACAGGGGAGTGGGTCACCCCTCCACTTT. It is translated as CSVRRRLQGSGSPLHF.

This sequence joins TRBV5-1 and TRBJ1-1, with TRBD1 as a possible D gene (5 bases). Germline lookup yields CDR1 SGHRS and CDR2 YFSETQ. CDR3 length equals 14 residues. Between the trimmed V and J ends, which lost 4 bases and 5 bases, there was a span of 15 bases. The DNA of the CDR3 is TGCGCCAGCAGCCGGAGCCCGGGGGAGACTGAAGCTTTCTTT. It translates to CASSRSPGETEAFF.

This clonotype was detected only a few times. This chain links TRBV6-5 with TRBJ1-3, with 7 positions matching TRBD1. The ends lost 5 bases at V and 5 bases at J; junction bases unmatched: 9. The CDR3 has 15 residues. Germline V lookup: CDR1 MNHEY, CDR2 SVGAGI. The CDR3 protein is CASSPGDSRRNTIYF. CDR3 sequence (DNA): TGTGCCAGCAGTCCCGGGGACAGTCGTAGAAACACCATATATTTT.

The table lists this clonotype with many counts. This chain joins TRBV14 and TRBJ2-7; 11 bases line up with TRBD2. CDR1 SGHDN and CDR2 FVKESK come from the germline V gene. The V and J ends lost 2 bases and 5 bases, in that order; junction bases with no gene match: 8. CDR3 size: 16 residues. CDR3 amino acids: CASSQIAGGPWNEQYF. The CDR3 region has the DNA TGTGCCAGCAGCCAAATAGCGGGAGGGCCCTGGAACGAGCAGTACTTC. Drawing the rest from reference TRBV14 and TRBJ2-7, the complete variable domain is EAGVTQFPSHSVIEKGQTVTLRCDPISGHDNLYWYRRVMGKEIKFLLHFVKESKQDESGMPNNRFLAERTGGTYSTLKVQPAELEDSGVYFCASSQIAGGPWNEQYFGPGTRLTVT.

A few counts support this clonotype. The chain carries TRBV10-3 and TRBJ2-1; 11 bases align to TRBD2. The CDR3 has 14 residues. The J segment lost 5 bases and the V segment lost 3 bases, leaving 0 bases of the junction unmatched. CDR1 and CDR2 (germline): ENHRY, SYGVKD. The DNA for the CDR3 is TGTGCCATCAGTGAACTAGCGGGGGACAATGAGCAGTTCTTC. Translated: CAISELAGDNEQFF.

The gene calls are TRBV5-6 and TRBJ2-1, with 10 nucleotides matching TRBD1. The germline gives CDR1 SGHDT, CDR2 YYEEEE. With V trimmed by 5 bases and J by 8 bases, 10 bases remained unmatched. CDR3 length: 15 amino acids. The CDR3 sequence is CASRPPGQGKHEQFF. CDR3 DNA sequence: TGTGCCAGCAGGCCACCGGGACAGGGGAAGCATGAGCAGTTCTTC.

The chain employs TRBV24-1 and TRBJ2-6; D assignment may be TRBD1 or TRBD2 (6 bases each). V lost 2 bases and J 2 bases, leaving 15 bases between the germline ends. This CDR3 region has 18 residues. In germline, CDR1 is KGHDR, CDR2 SFDVKD. The CDR3 DNA reads TGTGCCACCAGTGATTCCGGGGGCCGGGGACCTGGGGCCAACGTCCTGACTTTC. Translated: CATSDSGGRGPGANVLTF.